Following are 32 T cell receptor beta chains from one sample sequenced in a study of post-analysis software for immune sequencing data. Unique-molecular-identifier-tagged TCR beta cDNA libraries were used. TCRdb itself ran the PCR reads through MiXCR, one entry per CDR3 protein. The sample contains hundreds of thousands of distinct CDR3 sequences, roughly three fifths of which appear only once. The antigens of these receptors remain unknown. Whole-study findings and limits: There were about 5 TRBV segments more frequent in patients than controls, and TRBV5-6, TRBV5-1 and TRBV20-1 were among them.

Sequenced sample: blood. Receptor source: a girl aged 2-9 years with multiple sclerosis.

The chain uses TRBV5-5 and TRBJ2-7; weak D call: TRBD1 (6 bases). Germline V gene lookup returns CDR1 SGHKS and CDR2 YYEKEE (reference sequence). The CDR3 totals 16 residues. V was shortened by 4 bases and J by 2 bases, with 19 bases between the two germline ends. CDR3 DNA: TGTGCCAGCAGCGCCTGGGGGTCAGGGGTCCCCTACGAGCAGTACTTC. Its protein is CASSAWGSGVPYEQYF.

The genes are TRBV7-2 and TRBJ1-2; TRBD1 is a possible D gene (5 bases). Trimming took 2 bases from V and 3 from J, leaving 10 bases between them. Per germline, CDR1 SGHTA and CDR2 FQGNSA. CDR3 length equals 14 residues. The DNA of the CDR3 is TGTGCCAGCAGCTTAAGACAGCCTCACTATGGCTACACCTTC. It translates to CASSLRQPHYGYTF.

The chain carries TRBV7-2 and TRBJ1-2; D is ambiguous. V lost 5 bases, J lost 2 bases, and 15 bases lay in between. Germline-derived CDR1 and CDR2 are SGHTA and FQGNSA. CDR3 length: 15 amino acids. Here the CDR3 DNA reads TGTGCCAGCAGCACCTACTTCCGGACCAACTATGGCTACACCTTC. Translating gives CASSTYFRTNYGYTF.

V gene TRBV7-3 combines with J gene TRBJ2-7; 12 bases map to TRBD2. With V trimmed by 2 bases and J by 2 bases, 10 bases remained unmatched. The CDR3 contains 18 residues. Looked up from germline, CDR1 is SGHTA and CDR2 is FQGTGA. The CDR3 here is CASSLEASGLAGPYEQYF. CDR3 coding DNA: TGTGCCAGCAGCTTAGAAGCGTCTGGACTAGCGGGGCCCTACGAGCAGTACTTC.

The table lists this clonotype with a few counts. V gene TRBV5-1 combines with J gene TRBJ1-2, with 7 bases lining up with TRBD1. Germline values: CDR1 SGHRS, CDR2 YFSETQ. J was trimmed by 4 bases and V by 4 bases; bases with no gene match: 10. The CDR3 loop spans 15 amino acids. The CDR3, as DNA: TGCGCCAGCAGCACCGGGACAGCCCCAAGCTATGGCTACACCTTC. Translated: CASSTGTAPSYGYTF.

There are a few counts of this clonotype. The rearrangement links TRBV5-6 to TRBJ1-5, with TRBD1 as a possible D gene (5 bases). Germline values: CDR1 SGHDT, CDR2 YYEEEE. The ends were cut back, 0 bases at V and 0 bases at J, with 16 bases in the middle. The CDR3 contains 18 residues. CDR3 sequence (DNA): TGTGCCAGCAGCTTGGGGGGGGAGGGAAAGCATAGCAATCAGCCCCAGCATTTT. Translation: CASSLGGEGKHSNQPQHF.

The chain combines TRBV11-1 with TRBJ2-1, with 7 bases identical to TRBD1. The V and J ends lost 2 bases and 6 bases, in that order; junction bases with no gene match: 7. The CDR3 sequence is 15 residues long. Per germline, CDR1 SGHAT and CDR2 FQDESV (reference sequence). The DNA of the CDR3 is TGTGCCAGCAGCTTACTTCGGTCAGGGGGCAATGAGCAGTTCTTC. Amino acid sequence: CASSLLRSGGNEQFF. The entire variable domain, with the rest obtained from reference TRBV11-1 and TRBJ2-1, is as follows: EAEVAQSPRYKITEKSQAVAFWCDPISGHATLYWYRQILGQGPELLVQFQDESVVDDSQLPKDRFSAERLKGVDSTLKIQPAELGDSAMYLCASSLLRSGGNEQFFGPGTRLTVL.

The J gene is TRBJ1-2, the V gene TRBV29-1, with D perhaps matching TRBD1 (6 bases). The germline V gene encodes CDR1 SQVTM and CDR2 ANQGSEA. Trimming pared 6 bases from V and 7 bases from J, leaving 15 bases between. The CDR3 has 12 residues. DNA of the CDR3: TGCAGCGTCGTGGGGACACTGGGTGGCTACACCTTC. Protein: CSVVGTLGGYTF. Drawing the rest from reference TRBV29-1 and TRBJ1-2, the complete variable domain is SAVISQKPSRDICQRGTSLTIQCQVDSQVTMMFWYRQQPGQSLTLIATANQGSEATYESGFVIDKFPISRPNLTFSTLTVSNMSPEDSSIYLCSVVGTLGGYTFGSGTRLTVV.

The V call is TRBV29-1, the J call TRBJ2-1, with D perhaps given as TRBD1 or TRBD2 (5 bases each). The CDR3 consists of 16 residues. The germline CDR1 and CDR2 sequences are SQVTM and ANQGSEA. V lost 4 bases to trimming and J lost 4 bases, with 20 bases between them. CDR3 coding DNA: TGCAGCGTTGCCCGGGGCGGGTGGGACCAGTACAATGAGCAGTTCTTC. Protein: CSVARGGWDQYNEQFF.

The V gene is TRBV6-1, the J gene TRBJ2-4; a possible D gene is TRBD1 (6 bases). The end of the DNA fits TRBJ2-5 better, so the J call may be wrong. The CDR3 extends over 15 amino acids. The germline V gene has CDR1 MNHNS and CDR2 SASEGT. The CDR3 bases are TGTGCCAGCAGGCATTTCAGGGGCGGTCGAGAGACCCAGTACTTC. It specifies CASRHFRGGRETQYF.

The rearrangement links TRBV21-1 to TRBJ2-7; the DNA was not compared with TRBD2, the D call given in the table. TRBV21-1 is labeled a pseudogene. The CDR3 contains 16 residues. CDR3 sequence (DNA): TGTGCCAGCAGCAAAGCGACTGGTCGGGGGAGGGCCGAGCAGTACTTC. This encodes CASSKATGRGRAEQYF.

The genes are TRBV4-3 and TRBJ1-2; D gene unclear. V gave up 1 base and J gave up 4 bases, with 10 bases separating them. The V gene's germline CDR1 is LGHNA and CDR2 YSLEER. The CDR3 contains 14 residues. Here the CDR3 reads CASSQVNDLYGYTF. The CDR3 DNA reads as TGCGCCAGCAGCCAAGTTAACGACCTCTATGGCTACACCTTC.

The sample holds a few counts of this clonotype. The chain carries TRBV9 and TRBJ2-7, with 8 nucleotides matching TRBD2. The CDR3 is 15 residues long. The V and J ends lost 2 bases and 3 bases, in that order; junction bases with no gene match: 7. The germline gives CDR1 SGDLS, CDR2 YYNGEE. CDR3 sequence: CASSVQAGAHYEQYF. The CDR3 DNA sequence: TGTGCCAGCAGCGTCCAAGCGGGAGCCCACTACGAGCAGTACTTC.

This chain links TRBV5-1 with TRBJ1-2; possible D gene TRBD1, 6 bases. Between the trimmed V and J ends, which lost 1 base and 3 bases, there was a span of 13 bases. The CDR3 loop spans 15 amino acids. The germline V gene encodes CDR1 SGHRS and CDR2 YFSETQ. The CDR3 loop reads CASSLWGGEDYGYTF. The CDR3 region has the DNA TGCGCCAGCAGCTTGTGGGGGGGCGAGGACTATGGCTACACCTTC.

This clonotype came up a few times. This chain connects TRBV11-2 to TRBJ2-4, with TRBD1 matching 9 bases. The tail of the sequence fits TRBJ2-7 better, so the J call may be wrong. This CDR3 comprises 14 residues. Germline lookup yields CDR1 SGHAT and CDR2 FQNNGV. Here the CDR3 reads CAIKVGTGYSEQYF. The CDR3 DNA follows: TGTGCCATCAAGGTCGGGACAGGGTACAGCGAGCAGTACTTC.

The rearrangement uses TRBV5-1 and TRBJ2-1; D not certain. With 4 bases removed from V and 0 bases from J, the gap between germline ends came to 14 bases. The CDR3 has 16 residues. Germline CDR1 is SGHRS and CDR2 is YFSETQ. DNA of the CDR3: TGCGCCAGCAGCGACGGGTCTCTGAGCTCCTACAATGAGCAGTTCTTC. Protein product: CASSDGSLSSYNEQFF.

The J gene is TRBJ2-3, the V gene TRBV2, with no clear D. The CDR3 sequence is 15 residues long. The V gene lost 6 bases and the J gene lost 0 bases, with 13 bases spanning the gap. The germline gives CDR1 SNHLY, CDR2 FYNNEI. CDR3 protein: CASRKDGTSTDTQYF. The CDR3 DNA reads as TGTGCCAGCAGGAAGGACGGAACTAGCACAGATACGCAGTATTTT.

CDR3 nucleotides: TGTGCCACCAGCAGCGGGGTGATTACGCAGTATTTT. This translates into CATSSGVITQYF. This chain connects TRBV15 to TRBJ2-3; possibly TRBD2 for D (5 bases). V was clipped by 3 bases and J by 8 bases, with 9 bases between them. This CDR3 has 12 residues. Per the germline V gene, CDR1 is LNHNV and CDR2 is YYDKDF (reference sequence).

The chain has TRBV27 and TRBJ2-4; D is unclear. Germline lookup yields CDR1 MNHEY and CDR2 SMNVEV (reference sequence). The CDR3 is made up of 13 amino acids. Trimming shortened V by 3 bases and J by 13 bases, and 16 bases separated the two germline ends. CDR3 in amino acids: CASSLGKLREQYF. The CDR3 DNA follows: TGTGCCAGCAGTTTGGGGAAGCTCCGTGAGCAGTACTTC.

V gene TRBV10-3 combines with J gene TRBJ1-5; no clear D. CDR1 and CDR2 from the germline V gene are ENHRY and SYGVKD. CDR3 length: 16 residues. V was shortened by 3 bases and J by 5 bases, with 17 bases between the two germline ends. Here the CDR3 reads CAISDTANSGDQPQHF. CDR3 sequence (DNA): TGTGCCATCAGTGATACGGCAAATAGTGGTGATCAGCCCCAGCATTTT.

This clonotype has only one observation. V gene TRBV6-2 or TRBV6-3 combines with J gene TRBJ1-1; no reliable D call. The CDR3 length is 14 residues. Germline V lookup: CDR1 MNHEY, CDR2 SVGEGT. The ends were cut back, 2 bases at V and 3 bases at J, with 10 bases in the middle. CDR3 sequence (DNA): TGTGCCAGCAGTTACGCTTCGGCGGACACTGAAGCTTTCTTT. This translates into CASSYASADTEAFF.

This chain links TRBV6-6 with TRBJ2-1; D is possibly TRBD2 (6 bases). This CDR3 has 13 amino acids. Trimming removed 7 bases at V and 7 bases at J, with 14 bases between. Germline V gene lookup returns CDR1 MNHNY and CDR2 SVGAGI (reference sequence). CDR3 nucleotide sequence: TGTGCCAGCAAGGAGGGAGTCGTGAATGAGCAGTTCTTC. This sequence encodes CASKEGVVNEQFF.

In this sample, this clonotype turned up a few times. The genes are TRBV25-1 and TRBJ2-7, with D unresolved. Trimming pared 5 bases from V and 5 bases from J, leaving 10 bases between. Germline V CDR1 and CDR2: MGHDK, SYGVNS. This CDR3 has 12 amino acids. CDR3 bases: TGTGCCAGCAGTCACGACACCCACGAGCAGTACTTC. Protein product: CASSHDTHEQYF.

The chain is built from TRBV6-5 and TRBJ1-1; the D is unclear. Germline CDR1 reads MNHEY; CDR2 reads SVGAGI. The CDR3 totals 11 residues. The CDR3: CVVMGSTEAFF. CDR3 bases: TGTGTCGTAATGGGTTCCACTGAAGCTTTCTTT.

The V call is TRBV7-2, the J call TRBJ2-5, with 7 positions matching TRBD2. V dropped 1 base and J dropped 2; count of bases not matched to a gene: 7. The CDR3 has 16 amino acids. CDR1 SGHTA and CDR2 FQGNSA come from the germline V gene. This chain's CDR3 is CASSLVVGSGQETQYF. DNA of the CDR3: TGTGCCAGCAGCTTAGTGGTCGGTAGCGGGCAAGAGACCCAGTACTTC.

This clonotype has at least ten counts. This chain connects TRBV27 to TRBJ2-1; the D is unclear. Germline V lookup: CDR1 MNHEY, CDR2 SMNVEV (reference sequence). The CDR3 extends over 12 amino acids. V gave up 4 bases and J gave up 7 bases, with 8 bases separating them. The CDR3 coding sequence is TGTGCCAGCAGTTCAGGACCAAATGAGCAGTTCTTC. Residues: CASSSGPNEQFF.

On this clonotype itself: Germline and junction disagree at one end, which may indicate a read error. The chain carries TRBV12-3 or TRBV12-4 and TRBJ1-1; D is undetermined. The CDR3 has 14 amino acids. CDR3 nucleotides: TGTGCCAGCAGTCTAGGGTACTTGAACACCGAAGCTTTCTTT. It codes for CASSLGYLNTEAFF.

V and J are TRBV19 and TRBJ1-2; D is possibly TRBD1 (5 bases). CDR3 size: 13 residues. Trimming took off 6 bases at V and 7 bases at J, with 15 bases between the two ends. The V gene's germline CDR1 is LNHDA and CDR2 SQIVND (reference sequence). The chain's CDR3 is CASRGRGASGYTF. The CDR3 DNA follows: TGTGCCAGTAGGGGGAGGGGAGCAAGTGGCTACACCTTC.

The chain carries TRBV2 and TRBJ2-5, with D maybe TRBD2 (5 bases). Germline V CDR1 and CDR2: SNHLY, FYNNEI. V gave up 8 bases and J gave up 4 bases, with 17 bases separating them. This CDR3 has 14 residues. CDR3 sequence reads: CASEGGEGRETQYF. The CDR3 DNA reads TGTGCCAGCGAGGGTGGAGAGGGTAGAGAGACCCAGTACTTC.

V and J are TRBV12-3 or TRBV12-4 and TRBJ1-6; D is possibly TRBD1 (5 bases). This CDR3 is built from 16 residues. The V gene lost 3 bases and the J gene lost 7 bases, with 16 bases spanning the gap. The CDR3 region is CASSFSSQGENSPLHF. In DNA, the CDR3 is TGTGCCAGCAGTTTTAGTAGCCAGGGCGAGAATTCACCCCTCCACTTT.

This chain joins TRBV20-1 and TRBJ2-7; D unresolved. This CDR3 has 12 residues. CDR1 and CDR2 from the germline V gene are DFQATT and SNEGSKA (reference sequence). The V end lost 3 bases, the J end lost 2 bases, and 8 bases lay between the germline ends. CDR3 in amino acids: CSASQVPYEQYF. DNA of the CDR3: TGCAGTGCTAGCCAGGTCCCCTACGAGCAGTACTTC.

The table lists this clonotype with a few counts. This chain links TRBV10-3 with TRBJ2-3; TRBD2 matches 8 bases. The CDR3 loop spans 17 amino acids. Germline V gives CDR1 ENHRY, CDR2 SYGVKD. J lost 2 bases, V lost 2 bases, and 9 bases had no gene match. Here the CDR3 reads CAISEPGSGGPTDTQYF. The CDR3 DNA sequence: TGTGCCATCAGTGAGCCTGGAAGCGGGGGTCCCACAGATACGCAGTATTTT.